The 19 T cell receptor beta chains presented below share a single source sample, sequenced in a study of post-analysis software for immune sequencing data. Antigens of these TCRs are unknown. Broader study findings: TRBV5-6, TRBV5-1 and TRBV20-1 were among roughly five TRBV segments more frequent in patients than controls.

TCR beta libraries were prepared from cDNA with unique molecular identifiers. TCRdb fed the PCR reads into MiXCR, producing one record per CDR3 protein. This repertoire shows around 770,000 distinct CDR3 sequences, about 43% found once; its top ten account for roughly 4.4%. The sample taken for sequencing was blood. The receptors originated from a girl aged 5 to 17 with multiple sclerosis.

V usage is TRBV9 and J usage is TRBJ2-3, with 7 bases matching TRBD2. The trim removed 3 bases at V and 6 bases at J, leaving 10 bases unmatched. This CDR3 contains 15 residues. Germline V gene lookup returns CDR1 SGDLS and CDR2 YYNGEE. CDR3 protein: CASSEGTTGGDTQYF. CDR3 nucleotides: TGTGCCAGCAGCGAGGGGACTACCGGCGGGGATACGCAGTATTTT.

This chain joins TRBV20-1 and TRBJ2-7; D is ambiguous. The V gene's germline CDR1 is DFQATT and CDR2 SNEGSKA (reference sequence). V shed 0 bases and J shed 6 bases, with 12 bases lying between them. This CDR3 region has 13 residues. The CDR3 region is CSARDAVGPEQYF. The CDR3 DNA follows: TGCAGTGCTAGAGATGCGGTAGGGCCCGAGCAGTACTTC.

The V call is TRBV7-2, the J call TRBJ2-1, with 8 bases aligning to TRBD2. Germline V gives CDR1 SGHTA, CDR2 FQGNSA. The trim removed 5 bases at V and 15 bases at J, leaving 12 bases unmatched. CDR3 size: 13 residues. The CDR3 nucleotides are TGTGCCAGCAGCCCCCGGGGGGGGTTAATCTGGTTCTTC. Its protein product is CASSPRGGLIWFF.

In its sample, this clonotype was seen once. The chain has TRBV7-8 and TRBJ2-7; D gene ambiguous. This CDR3 is built from 11 residues. The ends were cut back, 7 bases at V and 4 bases at J, with 8 bases in the middle. CDR1 is SGHVS and CDR2 is FQNEAQ in the germline V gene. The CDR3 sequence: CASTREYEQYF. For the CDR3, the DNA is TGTGCCAGCACCCGTGAATACGAGCAGTACTTC.

This clonotype showed up many times. The chain employs TRBV12-3 or TRBV12-4 and TRBJ2-7, with TRBD1 matching over 9 bases. V gave up 4 bases and J gave up 4 bases; unmatched junction bases: 8. This CDR3 has 15 residues. The CDR3 reads CASSSPGQGSYEQYF. The CDR3 bases are TGTGCCAGCAGTTCCCCGGGACAGGGCTCTTACGAGCAGTACTTC.

The chain joins TRBV27 to TRBJ2-5, with D perhaps assigned TRBD1 or TRBD2 (5 bases each). The V end was cut by 3 bases, the J end by 1 base, with 9 bases between. Germline values: CDR1 MNHEY, CDR2 SMNVEV (reference sequence). The CDR3 is 14 amino acids. The CDR3 DNA reads TGTGCCAGCAGTTTGTATGGGGGCCAAGAGACCCAGTACTTC. Translating it yields CASSLYGGQETQYF.

CDR3 nucleotides: TGTGCCAGCAGCCCCTCGAGGGGGGCAAACATTCAGTACTTC. This gives the protein CASSPSRGANIQYF. J is TRBJ2-4 and V is TRBV7-6; D tentatively reads TRBD1 or TRBD2 (6 bases each). This CDR3 spans 14 amino acids. With 5 bases removed from V and 6 bases from J, the gap between germline ends came to 14 bases. Germline V gene lookup returns CDR1 SGHVS and CDR2 FNYEAQ.

The DNA for the CDR3 is TGTGCCAGCAGCTTTGAAAACGAGCAGTACTTC. This translates into CASSFENEQYF. V is TRBV7-9 and J is TRBJ2-7; D ambiguous. The CDR3 totals 11 residues. Germline loops: CDR1 SEHNR, CDR2 FQNEAQ (reference sequence). V lost 3 bases and J 5 bases, leaving 5 bases between the germline ends.

In the case of this clonotype: At one boundary the junction diverges from the germline segment, which might be a read error. The V call is TRBV5-1, the J call TRBJ2-5; D is perhaps TRBD2 (6 bases). Germline lookup yields CDR1 SGHRS and CDR2 YFSETQ. CDR3 length equals 14 residues. The CDR3 DNA reads as TGCGCCAGCAGCCCTCCCGGGACTCAAGGGACCCAGTACTTC. It is translated as CASSPPGTQGTQYF.

The chain combines TRBV28 with TRBJ2-1, with TRBD2 as a possible D gene (7 bases). Germline V CDR1 and CDR2: MDHEN, SYDVKM. This CDR3 is built from 14 residues. Trimming removed 3 bases at V and 6 bases at J, with 12 bases between. The CDR3 protein is CASSFGGQLNEQFF. DNA for the CDR3: TGTGCCAGCAGTTTCGGGGGGCAACTCAATGAGCAGTTCTTC.

By its share, this clonotype is medium-sized. This rearrangement joins TRBV4-1 to TRBJ1-1; D possibly corresponds to TRBD1 (5 bases). Germline assignment: CDR1 MGHRA and CDR2 YSYEKL. Trimming shortened V by 0 bases and J by 0 bases, and 20 bases separated the two germline ends. The CDR3 runs 19 residues. As DNA, the CDR3 is TGCGCCAGCAGCCAAGATCCAGAGACGGGGGATGTAATGAACACTGAAGCTTTCTTT. This sequence encodes CASSQDPETGDVMNTEAFF.

The V and J genes are TRBV4-3 and TRBJ1-2, with D unresolved. In germline, CDR1 is LGHNA, CDR2 YSLEER. This CDR3 contains 14 residues. Trimming removed 5 bases at V and 1 base at J, with 11 bases between. In nucleotides, the CDR3 is TGCGCCAGCAGCACGAGTAGGAGTAACTATGGCTACACCTTC. Its protein is CASSTSRSNYGYTF.

The rearrangement joins TRBV15 to TRBJ1-4; D is ambiguous. This CDR3 has 13 residues. CDR1 is LNHNV, CDR2 YYDKDF, per germline (reference sequence). The V gene lost 1 base and the J gene lost 16 bases, with 16 bases spanning the gap. CDR3 bases: TGTGCCACCAGCAGAGGGTTCGACTTGGCGGGGTTTTTT. Protein: CATSRGFDLAGFF.

The chain uses TRBV20-1 and TRBJ2-5; D perhaps matches TRBD2 (6 bases). Germline V lookup: CDR1 DFQATT, CDR2 SNEGSKA (reference sequence). Trimming took 4 bases from V and 9 from J, leaving 21 bases between them. The CDR3 has 14 amino acids. CDR3 bases: TGCAGTGCTATTCTAGGGATTTACGCGGGGTCCCAGTACTTC. It codes for CSAILGIYAGSQYF.

This clonotype appeared a few times. The genes are TRBV6-2 or TRBV6-3 and TRBJ2-4; 8 bases align to TRBD1. Germline lookup yields CDR1 MNHEY and CDR2 SVGEGT. V gave up 6 bases and J gave up 1 base; unmatched junction bases: 5. The CDR3 loop spans 15 amino acids. The CDR3 sequence: CASSPDRVAKNIQYF. The DNA for the CDR3 is TGTGCCAGCAGCCCGGACAGGGTGGCCAAAAACATTCAGTACTTC.

This clonotype appeared a few times. The chain recombines TRBV20-1 with TRBJ2-5; TRBD2 might be the D (5 bases). Germline values: CDR1 DFQATT, CDR2 SNEGSKA (reference sequence). V gave up 5 bases and J gave up 5 bases, with 15 bases separating them. This CDR3 has 13 amino acids. Here the CDR3 DNA reads TGCAGTGCTCCTATAAAACCGGGGGAGACCCAGTACTTC. Its translation is CSAPIKPGETQYF.

This clonotype was found a few times. The V call is TRBV20-1, the J call TRBJ2-3; 11 bases are a match to TRBD1. The CDR3 has 14 amino acids. Per the germline V gene, CDR1 is DFQATT and CDR2 is SNEGSKA (reference sequence). V gave up 4 bases and J gave up 2 bases; unmatched junction bases: 2. This chain's CDR3 is CSATGQGATDTQYF. As DNA, the CDR3 is TGCAGTGCTACCGGACAGGGGGCCACAGATACGCAGTATTTT.

V is TRBV7-7 and J is TRBJ2-7; the D call may be TRBD1 or TRBD2 (6 bases each). The DNA end lines up better with TRBJ2-5; the J call may be wrong. Germline V gives CDR1 SSHAT, CDR2 FNYEAQ (reference sequence). The CDR3 has 14 residues. The CDR3 sequence is CAGSLDTGAETQYF. The CDR3 DNA reads as TGTGCTGGCAGCTTAGATACGGGGGCCGAGACCCAGTACTTC.

This clonotype was observed a handful of times. The V gene is TRBV9, the J gene TRBJ2-3, with a weak D call TRBD2 (5 bases). Trimming took off 1 base at V and 3 bases at J, with 9 bases between the two ends. The CDR3 runs to 14 residues. CDR1 is SGDLS, CDR2 YYNGEE, per germline. This CDR3 reads CASSVYGVTDTQYF. CDR3 sequence (DNA): TGTGCCAGCAGCGTATACGGGGTTACAGATACGCAGTATTTT.